Listed below are T cell receptor beta chains from one sample, sequenced in a study of T cell responses to AZD1222 COVID-19 vaccine. Generated by immunoSEQ multiplex PCR, the TCRdb table keeps only in-frame clones and is missing some. The repertoire includes 150,000 to 200,000 clones, around 90% of them detected once, and 1.9% sits in the top ten. The specimen was peripheral blood, collected on day 0 of AZD1222 vaccination. These receptors all come from an adult in good health. CDR3s include the opening cysteine and the closing phenylalanine or tryptophan. A D gene is named only where the DNA matches it firmly. Clone size is not always given. Where it is, it says once, few, many or a class for expanded clones.

v_call,d_call,j_call,clone_size,cdr3_length,cdr3_aa
TRBV7-7,TRBD1,TRBJ2-5,once,16,CASSPLYEDHRGTQYF
TRBV30,.,TRBJ1-4,.,16,CAWSVNRISTNEKLFF
TRBV10-1,TRBD1,TRBJ1-4,.,16,CASSQFTGGFNEKLFF
TRBV7-2,.,TRBJ1-1,once,14,CASSLTGLYTEAFF
TRBV27,.,TRBJ1-5,.,17,CASSSVGLGAPNQPQHF
TRBV2,.,TRBJ2-7,.,14,CASKTGVTSYEQYF
TRBV30,.,TRBJ2-6,.,13,CALGASGANVLTF
TRBV28,TRBD1,TRBJ1-5,.,13,CASGQGPNQPQHF
TRBV5-4,TRBD1,TRBJ1-1,.,14,CASSWATGAPEAFF
TRBV10-1,.,TRBJ1-2,.,13,CASIGSPPDGYTF
TRBV3-1/TRBV3-2,TRBD1,TRBJ2-3,.,19,CASSQYVRDRELYTDTQYF
TRBV14,.,TRBJ2-5,.,13,CASSGLIQETQYF
TRBV25-1,.,TRBJ1-4,.,14,CASRQEGGAGKLFF
TRBV4-1,.,TRBJ1-4,.,18,CASSQDWWGRGFGEKLFF
TRBV27,TRBD1,TRBJ1-1,.,15,CASSARTGVGGEAFF
TRBV24-1,.,TRBJ2-1,few,14,CATSDPDRFNEQFF